Sequencing of this TCR beta chain was carried out in a study of blood T cell repertoires in COVID-19. Only in-frame clones appear in the TCRdb table, and some are missing; sequencing was by immunoSEQ multiplex PCR. The sample lists 140,000 to 150,000 clones, about 89% occurring once. Sequencing was done on a sample of peripheral blood. The receptor was derived from a man aged 55 to 69 with active or convalescent COVID-19.

CDR3 residues: CASRAPPGELFF. The CDR3 region has the DNA TGTGCCAGCAGGGCCCCTCCCGGGGAGCTGTTTTTT. The rearrangement links TRBV6-5 to TRBJ2-2; D unresolved. The germline V gene has CDR1 MNHEY and CDR2 SVGAGI. This CDR3 has 12 amino acids. Deletions cut 6 bases from V and 6 bases from J, with 8 bases between.